The clone carrying this T cell receptor beta chain was seen a handful of times. This specimen comes from a study of T-cell memory formation after mild COVID-19. The CDR3 length is 16 residues. Germline V gene lookup returns CDR1 MGHRA and CDR2 YSYEKL. Trimming left V 0 bases short and J 1 base short, with 12 bases between. TCRdb fed the 5' RACE reads into MiXCR, producing one record per CDR3 protein. The top ten hold roughly 21% of the sample, which has about 430,000 distinct CDR3 sequences, 18% seen once. The specimen sequenced was PBMCs or a T cell subset sorted from them (not recorded which). This clonotype originated in a man aged 18 to 29 who had mild COVID-19 (a few samples of this study predate the infection). Cell type and time point are not known. The rearrangement links TRBV4-1 to TRBJ1-1; the D is unclear. The CDR3 DNA reads TGCGCCAGCAGCCAAGATGAGGGCACGGGGAACACTGAAGCTTTCTTT. Amino acid sequence: CASSQDEGTGNTEAFF.